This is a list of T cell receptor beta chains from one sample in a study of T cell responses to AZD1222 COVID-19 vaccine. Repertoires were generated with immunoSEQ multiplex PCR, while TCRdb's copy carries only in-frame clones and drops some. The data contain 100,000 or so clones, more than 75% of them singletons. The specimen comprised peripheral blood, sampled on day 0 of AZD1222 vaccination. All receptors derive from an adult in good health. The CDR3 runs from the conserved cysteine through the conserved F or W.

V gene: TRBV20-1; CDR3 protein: CSASGSGEAFF
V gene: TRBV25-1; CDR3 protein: CASSAITGELFF
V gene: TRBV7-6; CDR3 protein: CASSLERGWGQETQYF
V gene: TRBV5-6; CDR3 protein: CASSLGRTLGNEQFF
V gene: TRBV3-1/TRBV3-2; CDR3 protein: CASSQDLGSGYTF
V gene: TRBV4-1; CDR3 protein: CASSQGSQRGNEQFF
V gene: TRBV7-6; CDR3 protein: CASSLAHRVRNEKLFF
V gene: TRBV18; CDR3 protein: CASSPRSAQETQYF
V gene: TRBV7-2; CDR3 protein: CASSQTPDYNEQFF
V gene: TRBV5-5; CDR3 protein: CASSPLGEAYEQYF
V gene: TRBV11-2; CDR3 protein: CASSLRDSFTEAFF